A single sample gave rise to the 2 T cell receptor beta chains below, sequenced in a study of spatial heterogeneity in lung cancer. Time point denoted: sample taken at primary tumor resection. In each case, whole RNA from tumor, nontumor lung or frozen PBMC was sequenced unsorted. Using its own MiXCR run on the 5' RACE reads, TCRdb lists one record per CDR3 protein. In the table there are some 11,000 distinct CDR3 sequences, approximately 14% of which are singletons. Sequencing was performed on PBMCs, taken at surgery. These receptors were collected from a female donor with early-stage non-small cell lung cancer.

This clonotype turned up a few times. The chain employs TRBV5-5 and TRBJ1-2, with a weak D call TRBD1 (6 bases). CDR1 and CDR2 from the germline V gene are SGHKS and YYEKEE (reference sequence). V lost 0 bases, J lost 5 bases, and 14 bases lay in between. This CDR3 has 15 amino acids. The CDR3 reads CASSLGPGAVYGYTF. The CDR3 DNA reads TGTGCCAGCAGCTTGGGGCCGGGGGCTGTTTATGGCTACACCTTC.

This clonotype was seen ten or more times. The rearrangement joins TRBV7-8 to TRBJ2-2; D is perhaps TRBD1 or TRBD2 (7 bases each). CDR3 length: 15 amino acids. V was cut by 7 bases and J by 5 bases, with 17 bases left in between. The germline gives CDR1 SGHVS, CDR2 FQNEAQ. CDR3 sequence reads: CASTQGGSWTGELFF. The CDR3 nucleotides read TGTGCCAGCACCCAGGGGGGGAGCTGGACCGGGGAGCTGTTTTTT.